Listed here are 17 T cell receptor beta chains from one sample, sequenced in a study of Ad26.COV2.S vaccination and SARS-CoV-2 variants. TCRdb's table, derived via immunoSEQ multiplex PCR, lists solely in-frame clones and lacks some. The data show more than 150,000 clones, around nine tenths seen once. The sequences come from peripheral blood, collected after recovery from COVID-19. These receptors originate from a human donor who had recovered from COVID-19.

This clone was seen only once. This rearrangement joins TRBV3-1 (or the pseudogene TRBV3-2) to TRBJ1-4, with unresolved D. Per the germline V gene, CDR1 is LGHDT and CDR2 is YNNKEL (reference sequence). This CDR3 has 15 amino acids. The V and J ends lost 4 bases and 8 bases respectively, with 17 bases between them. Here the CDR3 DNA reads TGTGCCAGCAGCCCCGAGGGAGGCTTAGTAGAAAAACTGTTTTTT. This sequence encodes CASSPEGGLVEKLFF.

The CDR3 region has the DNA TGTGCCAGCACCCGAACTTACACTGAAGCTTTCTTT. Protein: CASTRTYTEAFF. The chain employs TRBV6-5 and TRBJ1-1, with D unclear. This CDR3 region has 12 residues. Between the trimmed V and J ends, which lost 7 bases and 3 bases, there was a span of 9 bases. Germline values: CDR1 MNHEY, CDR2 SVGAGI.

This chain connects TRBV3-1 (or the pseudogene TRBV3-2) to TRBJ2-4; 9 bases line up with TRBD2. Germline CDR1 reads LGHDT; CDR2 reads YNNKEL (reference sequence). This CDR3 spans 14 amino acids. After removal of 5 bases from V and 8 bases from J, the junction contained 7 bases not matched to a gene. As DNA, the CDR3 is TGTGCCAGCAGCTCGCGGGAGGGGGTTGACATTCAGTACTTC. This sequence encodes CASSSREGVDIQYF.

The chain joins TRBV5-1 to TRBJ2-1, with 11 bases that match TRBD1. Germline CDR1 reads SGHRS; CDR2 reads YFSETQ. CDR3 length: 16 amino acids. The ends lost 0 bases at V and 6 bases at J; junction bases unmatched: 5. As DNA, the CDR3 is TGCGCCAGCAGCTTGGACGCCGGGACAGGGGGCAATGAGCAGTTCTTC. This gives the protein CASSLDAGTGGNEQFF.

This clone occurred a few times. The chain has TRBV3-1 (or the pseudogene TRBV3-2) and TRBJ2-2, with no clear D. This CDR3 has 11 amino acids. The V end lost 4 bases, the J end lost 5 bases, and 2 bases lay between the germline ends. The V gene's germline CDR1 is LGHDT and CDR2 YNNKEL (reference sequence). DNA for the CDR3: TGTGCCAGCAGCCTTACCGGGGAGCTGTTTTTT. Encoded protein: CASSLTGELFF.

This chain joins TRBV7-2 and TRBJ2-3; 12 bases map to TRBD2. CDR1 SGHTA and CDR2 FQGNSA come from the germline V gene. The CDR3 has 15 residues. The junction had 5 bases not matched to a gene; V was cut back by 1 base and J by 9 bases. As DNA, the CDR3 is TGTGCCAGCAGCTTAGGACTAGCGGGGGTCATCACGCAGTATTTT. It codes for CASSLGLAGVITQYF.

The V and J genes are TRBV2 and TRBJ2-7; perhaps TRBD2 as D (7 bases). Trimming took 4 bases from V and 5 from J, leaving 18 bases between them. CDR3 size: 15 residues. The V gene's germline CDR1 is SNHLY and CDR2 FYNNEI. The CDR3 DNA reads TGTGCCAGCAGTGTGCCTCGGGGGGCAGGACACGAGCAGTACTTC. It is translated as CASSVPRGAGHEQYF.

This clone was picked up many times. The gene calls are TRBV6-4 and TRBJ2-4, with 7 bases matching TRBD2. CDR3 length: 12 residues. CDR1 and CDR2 (germline): MRHNA, SNTAGT. The J segment lost 11 bases and the V segment lost 3 bases, leaving 4 bases of the junction unmatched. The CDR3, as DNA: TGTGCCAGCAGTGATGGCAGCGGGGTTCAGTACTTC. Encoded protein: CASSDGSGVQYF.

The chain combines TRBV9 with TRBJ2-5, with a weak D call TRBD2 (7 bases). The CDR3 length is 15 residues. Germline CDR1 reads SGDLS; CDR2 reads YYNGEE. The ends were cut back, 6 bases at V and 3 bases at J, with 18 bases in the middle. In nucleotides, the CDR3 is TGTGCCAGCACGCTGGGGGCGGGAGTTAAAGAGACCCAGTACTTC. Protein sequence: CASTLGAGVKETQYF.

The V and J genes are TRBV4-2 and TRBJ1-2; TRBD1 matches at 7 bases. The V segment lost 0 bases and the J segment 7 bases; nucleotides outside the gene matches: 8. CDR3 size: 15 residues. CDR1 LGHNA and CDR2 YNFKEQ come from the germline V gene. The CDR3, as DNA: TGTGCCAGCAGCCAAGAGGCGCAGGGGGGGTTTGGCTACACCTTC. It translates to CASSQEAQGGFGYTF.

The chain couples TRBV9 to TRBJ2-5; D gene unclear. V was clipped by 4 bases and J by 7 bases, with 11 bases between them. The CDR3 covers 12 residues. In germline, CDR1 is SGDLS, CDR2 YYNGEE. The CDR3 DNA reads TGTGCCAGCAGCCCCTTGGGCGGGACCCAGTACTTC. Its protein product is CASSPLGGTQYF.

The rearrangement links TRBV5-1 to TRBJ1-2, with a possible D match to TRBD1 (5 bases). V was pared by 0 bases and J by 2 bases, with 8 bases between. Germline CDR1 reads SGHRS; CDR2 reads YFSETQ. The CDR3 contains 14 residues. As DNA, the CDR3 is TGCGCCAGCAGCTTGGCGGGACGGAACTATGGCTACACCTTC. Translation: CASSLAGRNYGYTF.

The chain carries TRBV5-4 and TRBJ1-1; unclear D gene. CDR1 is SGHNT, CDR2 YYREEE, per germline (reference sequence). This CDR3 comprises 14 residues. Trimming cost V 0 bases and J 0 bases, with 6 bases left between them. The CDR3 is CASSLGRLNTEAFF. CDR3 DNA sequence: TGTGCCAGCAGCTTGGGTCGCCTGAACACTGAAGCTTTCTTT.

This clone was detected only once. The chain couples TRBV6-5 to TRBJ2-7, with TRBD2 matching over 7 bases. The germline V gene has CDR1 MNHEY and CDR2 SVGAGI. The CDR3 extends over 14 amino acids. V trimming: 6 bases; J trimming: 3 bases; junction bases outside the gene matches: 8. CDR3 coding DNA: TGTGCCAGCAGCCAGCGGGAAGGTGTCTACGAGCAGTACTTC. Translating it yields CASSQREGVYEQYF.

CDR3 sequence: CASSLSGFTDTQYF. The CDR3 DNA sequence: TGCGCCAGCAGCTTGTCGGGCTTCACAGATACGCAGTATTTT. The gene calls are TRBV5-1 and TRBJ2-3, with no clear D. Germline CDR1 reads SGHRS; CDR2 reads YFSETQ. V lost 1 base to trimming and J lost 2 bases, with 8 bases between them. This CDR3 spans 14 amino acids. The full variable domain, with the rest looked up from reference TRBV5-1 and TRBJ2-3, is KAGVTQTPRYLIKTRGQQVTLSCSPISGHRSVSWYQQTPGQGLQFLFEYFSETQRNKGNFPGRFSGRQFSNSRSEMNVSTLELGDSALYLCASSLSGFTDTQYFGPGTRLTVL.

V gene TRBV2 combines with J gene TRBJ1-4; the match to TRBD1 covers 7 bases. The CDR3 is made up of 14 amino acids. J was trimmed by 8 bases and V by 8 bases; bases with no gene match: 11. Germline CDR1 reads SNHLY; CDR2 reads FYNNEI. The CDR3 protein is CASARGTVGEKLFF. For the CDR3, the DNA is TGTGCCAGCGCCCGTGGGACAGTCGGGGAAAAACTGTTTTTT. Full variable domain (remainder filled in from reference TRBV2 and TRBJ1-4): EPEVTQTPSHQVTQMGQEVILRCVPISNHLYFYWYRQILGQKVEFLVSFYNNEISEKSEIFDDQFSVERPDGSNFTLKIRSTKLEDSAMYFCASARGTVGEKLFFGSGTQLSVL.

The chain combines TRBV5-6 with TRBJ2-7, with 10 bases lining up with TRBD2. CDR1 and CDR2 from the germline V gene are SGHDT and YYEEEE. The CDR3 runs 15 residues. V lost 4 bases and J lost 6; bases outside the gene matches: 10. The CDR3 reads CASSELAGPPREQYF. The CDR3 DNA reads as TGTGCCAGCAGCGAACTAGCGGGACCCCCCCGCGAGCAGTACTTC.